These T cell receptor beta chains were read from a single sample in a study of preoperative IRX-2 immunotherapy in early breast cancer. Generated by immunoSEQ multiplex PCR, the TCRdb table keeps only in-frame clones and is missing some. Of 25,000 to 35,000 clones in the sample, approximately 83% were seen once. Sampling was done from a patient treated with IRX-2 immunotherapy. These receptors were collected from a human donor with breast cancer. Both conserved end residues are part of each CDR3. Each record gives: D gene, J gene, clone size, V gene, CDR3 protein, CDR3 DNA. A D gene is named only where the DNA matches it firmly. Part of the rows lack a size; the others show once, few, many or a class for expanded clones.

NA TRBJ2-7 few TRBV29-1 CSVDWGFGYEQYF TGCAGCGTTGATTGGGGGTTTGGCTACGAGCAGTACTTC
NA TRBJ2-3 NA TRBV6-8 CASSYPRGGGWRQYF TGTGCCAGCAGTTACCCCCGCGGAGGGGGGTGGAGGCAGTATTTT
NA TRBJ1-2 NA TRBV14 CASSQDYSNYGYTF TGTGCCAGCAGCCAAGATTATTCTAACTATGGCTACACCTTC
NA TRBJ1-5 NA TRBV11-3 CASSPTWGREAFRSQHF TGTGCCAGCAGCCCCACCTGGGGGAGGGAGGCCTTCAGGTCCCAGCATTTT
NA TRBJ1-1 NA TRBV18 CASSPITTENTEAFF TGTGCCAGCTCACCTATCACGACAGAGAACACTGAAGCTTTCTTT
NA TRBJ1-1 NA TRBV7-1 CASSLGSGNTEAFF TGTGCCAGCAGCTTAGGGTCGGGGAACACTGAAGCTTTCTTT
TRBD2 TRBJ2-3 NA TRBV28 CASSPPGSGGPNTQYF TGTGCCAGCAGTCCCCCGGGGAGCGGGGGGCCGAATACGCAGTATTTT
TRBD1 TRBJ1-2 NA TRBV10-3 CAISEHGQGANGYTF TGTGCCATCAGTGAGCATGGACAGGGGGCGAATGGCTACACCTTC
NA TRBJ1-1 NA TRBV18 CASSPGLNSEAFF TGTGCCAGCTCACCAGGGTTGAACAGTGAAGCTTTCTTT
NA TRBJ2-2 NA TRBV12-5 CASGSDLGELFF TGTGCTAGTGGTTCGGACTTGGGGGAGCTGTTTTTT
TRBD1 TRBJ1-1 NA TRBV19 CASSNRDRGLGGTEAFF TGTGCCAGTAGTAACCGGGACAGGGGGCTAGGAGGGACTGAAGCTTTCTTT
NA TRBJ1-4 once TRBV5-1 CASSDPEVQNEKLFF TGCGCCAGCAGCGATCCGGAAGTACAGAATGAAAAACTGTTTTTT
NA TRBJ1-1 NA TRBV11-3 CASTYGPPGTEAFF TGTGCCAGCACCTATGGCCCCCCGGGGACTGAAGCTTTCTTT
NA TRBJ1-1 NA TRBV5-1 CASSLDPLGAEAFF TGCGCCAGCAGCTTGGACCCCCTGGGGGCTGAAGCTTTCTTT
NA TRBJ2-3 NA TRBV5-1 CASSLWRGSTDTQYF TGCGCCAGCAGCTTGTGGCGGGGTAGCACAGATACGCAGTATTTT
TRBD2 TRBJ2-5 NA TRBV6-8 CASSWGGKETQYF TGTGCCAGCAGTTGGGGGGGGAAAGAGACCCAGTACTTC
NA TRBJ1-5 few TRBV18 CASSPDRSNQPQHF TGTGCCAGCTCACCCGACAGGAGCAATCAGCCCCAGCATTTT
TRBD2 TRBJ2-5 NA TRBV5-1 CASSFGAGEAETQYF TGCGCCAGCAGCTTCGGTGCGGGAGAAGCCGAGACCCAGTACTTC
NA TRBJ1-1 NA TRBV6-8 CAISGGIGLPNTEAFF TGTGCCATCAGTGGGGGGATTGGCCTCCCGAACACTGAAGCTTTCTTT
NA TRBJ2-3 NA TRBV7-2 CASSWEQRGWNTQYF TGTGCCAGCAGCTGGGAGCAGAGAGGGTGGAATACGCAGTATTTT
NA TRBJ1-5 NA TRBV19 CASSMSGGRNNQPQHF TGTGCCAGTAGTATGTCGGGGGGCAGAAACAATCAGCCCCAGCATTTT
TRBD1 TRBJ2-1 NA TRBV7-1 CASRAGTGAYNEQFF TGTGCCAGCAGGGCCGGGACAGGGGCGTACAATGAGCAGTTCTTC
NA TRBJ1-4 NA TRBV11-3 CASSLWQGPVDEKLFF TGTGCCAGCAGCTTATGGCAGGGGCCGGTGGATGAAAAACTGTTTTTT
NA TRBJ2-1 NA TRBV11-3 CASSPVGDYNEQFF TGTGCCAGCAGCCCGGTTGGGGATTACAATGAGCAGTTCTTC
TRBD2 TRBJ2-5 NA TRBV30 CAWKLAGQETQYF TGTGCCTGGAAACTAGCGGGCCAGGAGACCCAGTACTTC
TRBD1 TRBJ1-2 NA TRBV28 CASSFGAGGNGGYTF TGTGCCAGCAGTTTCGGGGCAGGGGGCAATGGTGGCTACACCTTC
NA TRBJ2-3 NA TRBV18 CASSPLPSEDTQYF TGTGCCAGCTCACCCCTCCCCTCGGAAGATACGCAGTATTTT
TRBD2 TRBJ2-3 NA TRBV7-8 CASSLHRTSGFTDTQYF TGTGCCAGCAGCTTACACCGGACTAGCGGTTTCACAGATACGCAGTATTTT
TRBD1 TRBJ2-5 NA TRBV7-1 CASSSRQGSETQYF TGTGCCAGCAGCTCGCGACAGGGGTCGGAGACCCAGTACTTC
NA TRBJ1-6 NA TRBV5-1 CASSLGTDDNSPLHF TGCGCCAGCAGCTTGGGGACCGACGATAATTCACCCCTCCACTTT
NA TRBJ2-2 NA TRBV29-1 CSVAKSSVAGELFF TGCAGCGTCGCGAAAAGTTCGGTAGCCGGGGAGCTGTTTTTT
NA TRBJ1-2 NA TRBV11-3 CASSFSIVWDYGYTF TGTGCCAGCAGCTTTTCGATTGTGTGGGACTATGGCTACACCTTC
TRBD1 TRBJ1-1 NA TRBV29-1 CSVETGGNTEAFF TGCAGCGTAGAAACAGGGGGTAACACTGAAGCTTTCTTT
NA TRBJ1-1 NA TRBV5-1 CASSTGWAGRTEAFF TGCGCCAGCAGCACCGGGTGGGCAGGGAGGACTGAAGCTTTCTTT
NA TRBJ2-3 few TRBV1 CASSLLGLKGDTQYF TGCGCCAGCAGCCTTCTGGGCCTCAAGGGAGATACGCAGTATTTT
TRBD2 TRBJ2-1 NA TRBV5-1 CASSLAGTSGMYEQFF TGCGCCAGCAGCTTGGCTGGGACTAGCGGGATGTATGAGCAGTTCTTC
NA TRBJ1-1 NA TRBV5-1 CASSLGDGVWGLHTEAFF TGCGCCAGCAGCTTGGGAGATGGGGTCTGGGGATTGCACACTGAAGCTTTCTTT
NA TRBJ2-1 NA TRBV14 CASSQDTVEQFF TGTGCCAGCAGCCAAGACACCGTTGAGCAGTTCTTC
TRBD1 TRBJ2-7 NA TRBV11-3 CASSLGDRVLEQYF TGTGCCAGCAGCTTAGGGGACAGGGTTCTCGAGCAGTACTTC
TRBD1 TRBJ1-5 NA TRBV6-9 CASSYGQGADQPQHF TGTGCCAGCAGTTACGGGCAGGGGGCGGATCAGCCCCAGCATTTT
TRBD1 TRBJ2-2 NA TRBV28 CASTFPGQGARGELFF TGTGCCAGCACCTTCCCGGGACAGGGGGCGCGCGGGGAGCTGTTTTTT
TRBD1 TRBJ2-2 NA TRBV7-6 CASSLQGAGAGELFF TGTGCCAGCAGCCTACAGGGGGCCGGGGCCGGGGAGCTGTTTTTT